These 4 T cell receptor beta chains originate from one sample sequenced in a study of CD8 T cells in ankylosing spondylitis (dated by TCRdb to the late 2010s). Preparation of the library involved 5' RACE. Sequencing was performed on an Illumina HiSeq 2500. TCRdb cleaned the public reads at Q25 with fastp, built clones with MiXCR and kept in-frame beta chains. One record per CDR3 amino acid sequence lists the most common genes and DNA. Here the sample has fewer than 250,000 distinct CDR3 sequences; over 30% occur a single time. The ten top clones hold around 4.2% of the sample. Material: blood, either unsorted or a sorted T cell fraction (not recorded which). The source is a male donor with ankylosing spondylitis or in good health (not recorded which).

This clonotype was observed a handful of times. The V call is TRBV29-1, the J call TRBJ2-3; D not resolved. The V gene lost 1 base and the J gene lost 1 base, with 9 bases spanning the gap. This CDR3 is built from 14 residues. In germline, CDR1 is SQVTM, CDR2 ANQGSEA. For the CDR3, the DNA is TGCAGCGTTGAAGCCGAGATCGGCACAGATACGCAGTATTTT. This translates into CSVEAEIGTDTQYF.

The chain has TRBV12-3 or TRBV12-4 and TRBJ2-2; either TRBD1 or TRBD2 may supply D (6 bases each). This CDR3 is built from 15 residues. The V gene lost 3 bases and the J gene lost 5 bases, with 13 bases spanning the gap. The CDR3: CASSLLGGLTGELFF. CDR3 nucleotide sequence: TGTGCCAGCAGTTTGCTGGGGGGCCTAACCGGGGAGCTGTTTTTT.

The genes are TRBV29-1 and TRBJ2-1, with 9 bases fitting TRBD2. The CDR3 sequence is 14 residues long. V was clipped by 7 bases and J by 8 bases; unmatched bases: 12. Germline CDR1 SQVTM, CDR2 ANQGSEA. DNA of the CDR3: TGCAGCGCAAATGGGGCGGGGGGGTCGGATGAGCAGTTCTTC. This encodes CSANGAGGSDEQFF.

This clonotype was counted between two and nine times. The chain couples TRBV6-6 to TRBJ2-7, with TRBD1 matching over 8 bases. The CDR3 is 12 amino acids. The J segment lost 9 bases and the V segment lost 5 bases, leaving 6 bases of the junction unmatched. Germline V gene sequence: CDR1 MNHNY, CDR2 SVGAGI (reference sequence). Here the CDR3 reads CASSKQQGGQYF. The CDR3 nucleotides are TGTGCCAGCAGTAAACAACAGGGGGGGCAGTACTTC.